This T cell receptor (beta chain) was identified during a study of shared clonotypes between healthy human individuals. The overall study: The study enrolled a couple of women and a few men aged 18 to 49. The plates for each donor numbered three CD4 naive, three CD4 memory, two CD8 naive and one CD8 memory.

The CDR3 is 15 amino acids. The J segment lost 7 bases and the V segment lost 4 bases, leaving 8 bases of the junction unmatched. The germline V gene has CDR1 MNHEY and CDR2 SMNVEV (reference sequence). Study-wide results and limits: Sequencing depth was expected to affect clonotype sharing among donors. Sampling used blood alone; tissue repertoires probably differ.

Produced via immunoSEQ multiplex PCR; TCRdb's table is partial and in-frame only. The sample carries roughly 600,000 clones, 95% to 98% recorded once. For this clone: Its antigen is currently unknown.

The naive CD8 subset, CD45RO-negative cells positively selected for CCR7, excluded terminally differentiated effector memory CD45RA+ cells. The chain joins TRBV27 to TRBJ2-1; the match to TRBD2 covers 9 bases. Sequenced input: naive CD8+ T cells sorted from blood. This receptor was taken from a man aged 25-40 years in good health. The CDR3 loop reads CASSYASGIKNEQFF. The DNA of the CDR3 is TGTGCCAGCAGTTACGCTAGCGGGATAAAAAATGAGCAGTTCTTC.